This TCR beta chain originates from a study of immune characterization of retroperitoneal liposarcoma. TCRdb recomputed calls from the PCR reads with MiXCR, one row per CDR3 protein. In the table there are about 9,600 distinct CDR3 sequences, 25% to 30% of which are singletons. CDR3 length equals 14 residues. Germline lookup yields CDR1 MNHEY and CDR2 SMNVEV (reference sequence). V shed 5 bases and J 6 bases; nucleotides not matched to a gene: 5. By share, this clonotype ranks as large. This TCR came from a male donor with retroperitoneal liposarcoma. Material for sequencing was tumor tissue. The V and J genes are TRBV27 and TRBJ2-4; TRBD1 matches 9 bases. The CDR3 is CASSIQGAGNIQYF. CDR3 DNA sequence: TGTGCCAGCAGTATACAGGGGGCGGGAAACATTCAGTACTTC.